This TCR beta chain comes out of a study of OX40 agonist ivuxolimab in advanced cancers. Generated by immunoSEQ multiplex PCR, the TCRdb table keeps only in-frame clones and is missing some. The profile shows tens of thousands of clones, more than 90% of them singletons. There are 14 residues in the CDR3. Between the trimmed V and J ends, which lost 8 bases and 7 bases, there was a span of 17 bases. Germline CDR1 WSHSY, CDR2 SAAADI. This chain links TRBV10-2 with TRBJ2-2, with D possibly being TRBD1 (6 bases). The receptor's source is an adult with an advanced solid tumor such as melanoma, head and neck, liver or kidney cancer. The sequenced sample was CD4+ or CD8+ T cells sorted from blood, obtained in a trial of the OX40 agonist ivuxolimab. The chain's CDR3 is CASEEQGWDGELFF. The CDR3 DNA reads as TGCGCCAGCGAGGAACAGGGATGGGACGGGGAGCTGTTTTTT.